This TCR beta chain was retrieved from a study of blood T cell repertoires in COVID-19. Study-wide context: PBMCs, B-cell-depleted T cells, or T cells provided the cDNA or gDNA that made up the material.

Clones were sequenced by immunoSEQ multiplex PCR, and TCRdb holds only the in-frame ones, with some missing. Of approximately 300,000 clones listed, approximately 90% were seen once; the top ten hold roughly a tenth. Participant ages covered roughly 18 to 89 years across 24 US areas. Grouping used clinical history reported by participants in a survey and questionnaire. The receptor comes from a woman aged 18 to 35 who had recovered from COVID-19. Sequences were obtained from PBMCs or T cells enriched from blood (not recorded which).

CDR3 bases: TGTGCCAGCAGCTTTCGGGGGGGACCCAATCAGCCCCAGCATTTT. This translates into CASSFRGGPNQPQHF. The chain couples TRBV5-5 to TRBJ1-5; possibly TRBD1 for D (5 bases). The V gene lost 2 bases and the J gene lost 3 bases, with 12 bases spanning the gap. The germline CDR1 and CDR2 sequences are SGHKS and YYEKEE (reference sequence). The CDR3 loop spans 15 amino acids.